The 5 T cell receptor beta chains below were found in one sample sequenced in a study of T-cell reconstitution after alpha-beta-depleted transplantation in children (dated by TCRdb to 2016 to 2017). Per the publication, the treatment or condition label means: allogeneic hematopoietic cell transplantation with graft depleted of TCRalphabeta T cells and CD19 B cells. Library preparation used PCR. Sequencing relied on an Illumina HiSeq 2500. To normalize quantification of the TCRbeta repertoire, the TCR libraries were built with molecular barcoding that relied on unique molecular identifiers. The public sequencing data were trimmed at Q25 with fastp and processed into clonotypes with MiXCR by TCRdb, which kept only in-frame beta chains. Each entry is one CDR3 protein sequence, shown with its most common DNA and genes. Recorded for this sample are a few hundred thousand distinct CDR3 sequences; 10% to 15% of them occurred a single time. Around 2% of the sample rests with the top ten.

Sequenced here: PBMCs, mostly from graft donor cells, sampled 360 days after TCRalphabeta/CD19-depleted stem cell transplant. The receptors derive from a male patient between 5 and 17 years old who had a stem cell transplant for acute myeloid leukemia, so the T cells may come from the graft donor.

This clonotype was detected ten times or more. This rearrangement joins TRBV20-1 to TRBJ2-3; TRBD2 agrees at 8 bases. The length of the CDR3 is 17 residues. The germline gives CDR1 DFQATT, CDR2 SNEGSKA (reference sequence). J gave up 2 bases and V 0 bases, and 10 bases lay outside the gene matches. CDR3 DNA sequence: TGCAGTGCTAGAGATATTCGGGAGGGAGGGGCCACAGATACGCAGTATTTT. Protein: CSARDIREGGATDTQYF.

Ten or more counts support this clonotype. The gene calls are TRBV23-1 and TRBJ1-4; D possibly corresponds to TRBD1 (5 bases). TRBV23-1 is placed among ORFs of uncertain function. V gave up 2 bases and J gave up 0 bases, with 16 bases separating them. The CDR3 runs to 18 residues. For the CDR3, the DNA is TGCGCCAGCAGTCAACCTGGGGGTGTTGGGGCAACTAATGAAAAACTGTTTTTT. This encodes CASSQPGGVGATNEKLFF.

The chain recombines TRBV5-1 with TRBJ2-3; 8 bases line up with TRBD1. The CDR3 length is 16 residues. The ends lost 0 bases at V and 3 bases at J; junction bases unmatched: 6. Looked up from germline, CDR1 is SGHRS and CDR2 is YFSETQ. CDR3 loop: CASSLDLTGGTDTQYF. The CDR3 nucleotides are TGCGCCAGCAGCTTGGACCTTACAGGGGGGACAGATACGCAGTATTTT.

This clonotype was counted a few times. V is TRBV28 and J is TRBJ2-7, with 9 bases lining up with TRBD2. Germline loops: CDR1 MDHEN, CDR2 SYDVKM. The V and J ends lost 3 bases and 6 bases, in that order; junction bases with no gene match: 6. The CDR3 has 14 amino acids. The CDR3, as DNA: TGTGCCAGCAGTTTTGGCGGGAGGGCCGTCGAGCAGTACTTC. It yields the protein CASSFGGRAVEQYF.

CDR3 amino acids: CASSPQRGLSDTQYF. For the CDR3, the DNA is TGTGCCAGCAGCCCACAACGAGGTTTATCAGATACGCAGTATTTT. The chain combines TRBV7-2 with TRBJ2-3; D gene uncertain. The CDR3 runs 15 residues. The V and J ends lost 5 bases and 4 bases respectively, with 16 bases between them. The germline V gene has CDR1 SGHTA and CDR2 FQGNSA.